Presented here are 29 T cell receptor beta chains from one specimen sequenced in a study of cytomegalovirus exposure and HLA in healthy donors. The PCR used 60 Vbeta and 13 Jbeta primers. Assay: immunoSEQ multiplex PCR; the TCRdb copy retains only in-frame clones and omits some. Seen here are around 120,000 clones, 80% observed once, and the top ten hold 8.8%. The sequencing sample was made of PBMCs. All receptors come from a female donor in good health and CMV-seropositive.

V and J are TRBV5-5 and TRBJ1-6; perhaps TRBD1 as D (6 bases). The V end lost 2 bases, the J end lost 8 bases, and 17 bases lay between the germline ends. The length of the CDR3 is 16 residues. CDR1 is SGHKS, CDR2 YYEKEE, per germline (reference sequence). As DNA, the CDR3 is TGTGCCAGCAGCTTTTTGGCGGGGGGCACGGATTCACCCCTCCACTTT. This codes for CASSFLAGGTDSPLHF.

The chain links TRBV6-1 to TRBJ1-5, with D perhaps TRBD1 (5 bases). Trimming stripped 7 bases from V and 2 bases from J, with 9 bases between. The CDR3 covers 13 residues. In germline, CDR1 is MNHNS, CDR2 SASEGT. The CDR3 DNA sequence: TGTGCCAGCAAACAGGACGGCAATCAGCCCCAGCATTTT. This encodes CASKQDGNQPQHF.

V and J are TRBV5-4 and TRBJ2-7, with D maybe TRBD2 (6 bases). The CDR3 loop spans 16 amino acids. Germline V gene sequence: CDR1 SGHNT, CDR2 YYREEE (reference sequence). V was pared by 4 bases and J by 2 bases, with 19 bases between. Here the CDR3 reads CASSPRTTRGTYEQYF. The CDR3 DNA is TGTGCCAGCAGCCCTCGGACGACGCGGGGTACCTACGAGCAGTACTTC. Full variable domain (outside the CDR3, taken from reference TRBV5-4 and TRBJ2-7): ETGVTQSPTHLIKTRGQQVTLRCSSQSGHNTVSWYQQALGQGPQFIFQYYREEENGRGNFPPRFSGLQFPNYSSELNVNALELDDSALYLCASSPRTTRGTYEQYFGPGTRLTVT.

With regard to this clone: The germline gene is not matched at one end of the junction; a read error may be the cause. The rearrangement uses TRBV2 and TRBJ2-7; no reliable D call. This CDR3 comprises 12 residues. Germline assignment: CDR1 SNHLY and CDR2 FYNNEI. The CDR3 DNA reads as TGTGCCAGCACGACGAGCAACTACGAGCAGTACTTT. This codes for CASTTSNYEQYF. Full variable domain (remainder filled in from reference TRBV2 and TRBJ2-7): EPEVTQTPSHQVTQMGQEVILRCVPISNHLYFYWYRQILGQKVEFLVSFYNNEISEKSEIFDDQFSVERPDGSNFTLKIRSTKLEDSAMYFCASTTSNYEQYFGPGTRLTVT.

The chain combines TRBV7-2 with TRBJ2-1, with 16 bases matching TRBD2. The CDR3 covers 15 residues. Germline V gene data show CDR1 as SGHTA and CDR2 as FQGNSA. Trimming removed 6 bases from V and 11 bases from J; junction bases left unmatched: 7. As DNA, the CDR3 is TGTGCCAGCAGTCGTGGGACTAGCGGGGGGGAAAAGCAGTTCTTC. Amino acids: CASSRGTSGGEKQFF.

This clone was detected once. The J gene is TRBJ2-5, the V gene TRBV28, with 8 bases lining up with TRBD1. The CDR3 runs to 15 residues. Germline assignment: CDR1 MDHEN and CDR2 SYDVKM. V gave up 7 bases and J gave up 1 base; unmatched junction bases: 8. Written as DNA, the CDR3 is TGTGCCAGCACCTACGACAGGGGCGGCCAAGAGACCCAGTACTTC. Its protein is CASTYDRGGQETQYF.

The chain employs TRBV6-1 and TRBJ1-5; no clear D gene. The CDR3 totals 12 residues. CDR1 MNHNS and CDR2 SASEGT come from the germline V gene. V was pared by 5 bases and J by 4 bases, with 6 bases between. CDR3 DNA sequence: TGTGCCAGCAGTCTTTCTAATCAGCCCCAGCATTTT. Translated: CASSLSNQPQHF.

This clone was seen only a few times. The CDR3 coding sequence is TGTGCCAGCAGCTCGGACATGTTCTATGGCTACACCTTC. Its translation is CASSSDMFYGYTF. The chain couples TRBV11-2 to TRBJ1-2, with D possibly matching TRBD1 (5 bases). This CDR3 has 13 residues. Germline V lookup: CDR1 SGHAT, CDR2 FQNNGV. Trimming left V 4 bases short and J 4 bases short, with 10 bases between.

This chain joins TRBV5-8 and TRBJ2-1, with 8 bases fitting TRBD2. J was trimmed by 5 bases and V by 4 bases; bases with no gene match: 5. Germline V lookup: CDR1 SGHTS, CDR2 YDEGEE. There are 14 residues in the CDR3. The CDR3 region is CASSKRGKDNEQFF. CDR3 coding DNA: TGTGCCAGCAGCAAGCGGGGGAAGGACAATGAGCAGTTCTTC.

The gene calls are TRBV5-1 and TRBJ2-1, with D maybe TRBD2 (6 bases). Germline values: CDR1 SGHRS, CDR2 YFSETQ. V lost 0 bases to trimming and J lost 4 bases, with 8 bases between them. The CDR3 runs to 14 residues. In nucleotides, the CDR3 is TGCGCCAGCAGCTTGGAAGGGACTTACAATGAGCAGTTCTTC. It translates to CASSLEGTYNEQFF.

This clone appeared a few times. The rearrangement joins TRBV10-3 to TRBJ2-7; D perhaps matches TRBD2 (6 bases). V gave up 9 bases and J gave up 1 base, with 7 bases separating them. The V gene's germline CDR1 is ENHRY and CDR2 SYGVKD. There are 11 residues in the CDR3. DNA of the CDR3: TGTGCCATGGGGGGTTCCTACGAGCAGTACTTC. Translated: CAMGGSYEQYF.

V and J are TRBV9 and TRBJ2-4; TRBD1 matches 9 bases. Germline V gene sequence: CDR1 SGDLS, CDR2 YYNGEE. Unmatched junction bases numbered 0, after V lost 0 bases and J lost 5 bases. This CDR3 comprises 14 residues. DNA for the CDR3: TGTGCCAGCAGCGTAGGACAGGGGGAAAACATTCAGTACTTC. As protein: CASSVGQGENIQYF.

The chain links TRBV4-2 to TRBJ2-5; 9 bases fit TRBD2. The ends lost 3 bases at V and 4 bases at J; junction bases unmatched: 12. This CDR3 has 17 amino acids. Germline loops: CDR1 LGHNA, CDR2 YNFKEQ. DNA of the CDR3: TGTGCCAGCAGCCACTCCCGGGCTAGCGGGGTACCAGAGACCCAGTACTTC. As protein: CASSHSRASGVPETQYF.

The chain has TRBV4-1 and TRBJ2-2, with 8 bases aligning to TRBD2. The CDR3 loop spans 17 amino acids. V dropped 4 bases and J dropped 5; count of bases not matched to a gene: 12. The V gene's germline CDR1 is MGHRA and CDR2 YSYEKL. CDR3 coding DNA: TGCGCCAGCAGCCGAGAAGCCGGACTAGCCCTGACCGGGGAGCTGTTTTTT. This encodes CASSREAGLALTGELFF.

The rearrangement joins TRBV27 to TRBJ1-2; 7 positions match TRBD1. The germline V gene has CDR1 MNHEY and CDR2 SMNVEV (reference sequence). V shed 5 bases, J shed 4 bases, and the junction held 10 bases outside the gene matches. The CDR3 length is 15 residues. The CDR3 sequence is CASSRRQGISYGYTF. The CDR3 DNA reads TGTGCCAGCAGTCGCCGACAGGGTATCTCCTATGGCTACACCTTC.

The chain employs TRBV18 and TRBJ2-3; TRBD1 agrees at 7 bases. The junction had 4 bases not matched to a gene; V was cut back by 2 bases and J by 5 bases. From germline, CDR1 is KGHSH and CDR2 LQKENI. CDR3 length equals 14 residues. Here the CDR3 reads CASSPNQGVDTQYF. Here the CDR3 DNA reads TGTGCCAGCTCACCAAACCAGGGGGTAGATACGCAGTATTTT.

There are a few counts of this clone. The CDR3 DNA reads as TGTGCCAGTAGTATAAGTCTGAGGGATACGCAGTATTTT. This translates into CASSISLRDTQYF. The gene calls are TRBV19 and TRBJ2-3; D remains unclear. Germline CDR1 LNHDA, CDR2 SQIVND (reference sequence). The CDR3 length is 13 residues. Trimming pared 2 bases from V and 6 bases from J, leaving 9 bases between. Looking up the rest from reference TRBV19 and TRBJ2-3 gives the full variable domain: DGGITQSPKYLFRKEGQNVTLSCEQNLNHDAMYWYRQDPGQGLRLIYYSQIVNDFQKGDIAEGYSVSREKKESFPLTVTSAQKNPTAFYLCASSISLRDTQYFGPGTRLTVL.

The chain joins TRBV19 to TRBJ1-2; 7 nucleotides line up with TRBD1. The CDR3 contains 13 residues. Trimming removed 7 bases from V and 8 bases from J; junction bases left unmatched: 10. The V gene's germline CDR1 is LNHDA and CDR2 SQIVND (reference sequence). As DNA, the CDR3 is TGTGCCAGTAATCAAGCAAGGGGGCGAGGCTACACCTTC. This translates into CASNQARGRGYTF.

This clone was observed once. This CDR3 is CASSQTGRGGYGTGELFF. CDR3 coding DNA: TGTGCCAGCAGCCAAACGGGGCGGGGGGGATATGGCACCGGGGAGCTGTTTTTT. The chain is built from TRBV11-2 and TRBJ2-2; 9 bases align to TRBD2. Looked up from germline, CDR1 is SGHAT and CDR2 is FQNNGV. The V gene end was trimmed by 5 bases and the J gene end by 4 bases; junction bases not matched to a gene: 14. There are 18 residues in the CDR3.

The chain carries TRBV29-1 and TRBJ1-2, with 7 bases fitting TRBD1. J lost 4 bases, V lost 5 bases, and 7 bases had no gene match. The germline CDR1 and CDR2 sequences are SQVTM and ANQGSEA. The length of the CDR3 is 13 residues. The DNA of the CDR3 is TGCAGCGTTCCCGGACAGGAGATCTATGGCTACACCTTC. Its protein product is CSVPGQEIYGYTF.

A few counts support this clone. The rearrangement joins TRBV6-6 to TRBJ1-1, with 7 bases fitting TRBD1. The CDR3 sequence is 13 residues long. Germline V gene lookup returns CDR1 MNHNY and CDR2 SVGAGI (reference sequence). J gave up 7 bases and V 6 bases, and 8 bases lay outside the gene matches. The CDR3 protein is CASRPTGVLEAFF. CDR3 in DNA: TGTGCCAGCAGACCCACAGGGGTCCTTGAAGCTTTCTTT.

This chain joins TRBV5-1 and TRBJ2-5, with D unresolved. V lost 0 bases, J lost 1 base, and 10 bases lay in between. CDR3 size: 15 residues. Germline-derived CDR1 and CDR2 are SGHRS and YFSETQ. The CDR3 coding sequence is TGCGCCAGCAGCTTGGCCCTACTCACCCAAGAGACCCAGTACTTC. This encodes CASSLALLTQETQYF.

This chain connects TRBV5-4 to TRBJ2-2, with D possibly matching TRBD1 (5 bases). The ends were cut back, 5 bases at V and 2 bases at J, with 7 bases in the middle. The CDR3 extends over 13 amino acids. Germline CDR1 SGHNT, CDR2 YYREEE (reference sequence). The CDR3 sequence: CASRGLNTGELFF. The CDR3 DNA follows: TGTGCCAGCAGGGGGCTTAACACCGGGGAGCTGTTTTTT.

The V call is TRBV4-3, the J call TRBJ2-7, with D possibly being TRBD2 (5 bases). The CDR3 spans 13 residues. Trimming stripped 4 bases from V and 4 bases from J, with 11 bases between. CDR1 is LGHNA and CDR2 is YSLEER in the germline V gene. The CDR3 loop is CASSRLKDYEQYF. The CDR3 nucleotides are TGCGCCAGCAGCCGACTAAAGGATTACGAGCAGTACTTC.

The gene calls are TRBV27 and TRBJ1-1, with D possibly TRBD1 on 5 matching bases. The CDR3 runs 14 residues. V gave up 3 bases and J gave up 3 bases, with 11 bases separating them. In germline, CDR1 is MNHEY, CDR2 SMNVEV (reference sequence). The CDR3, as DNA: TGTGCCAGCAGTTTGGCCAGGGTCGACACTGAAGCTTTCTTT. Translation gives CASSLARVDTEAFF.

This chain uses TRBV5-1 with TRBJ1-5; D is perhaps TRBD1 (6 bases). The CDR3 totals 15 residues. The germline V and J ends were trimmed by 0 bases and 5 bases, with 12 bases remaining between them. Germline-derived CDR1 and CDR2 are SGHRS and YFSETQ. The CDR3 is CASSLGNRDDQPQHF. Written as DNA, the CDR3 is TGCGCCAGCAGCTTGGGAAACAGGGACGATCAGCCCCAGCATTTT.

The chain uses TRBV2 and TRBJ2-7; D perhaps matches TRBD1 (5 bases). Germline values: CDR1 SNHLY, CDR2 FYNNEI. V lost 7 bases and J lost 0, with 10 bases in between. The CDR3 sequence is 13 residues long. The chain's CDR3 is CASTVQDSYEQYF. As DNA, the CDR3 is TGTGCCAGCACCGTACAGGACTCCTACGAGCAGTACTTC.

This chain uses TRBV7-8 with TRBJ2-6; D perhaps matches TRBD1 (6 bases). CDR1 and CDR2 (germline): SGHVS, FQNEAQ. Trimming took off 5 bases at V and 0 bases at J, with 11 bases between the two ends. This CDR3 comprises 16 residues. CDR3 in amino acids: CASSTDRISGANVLTF. The DNA for the CDR3 is TGTGCCAGCAGCACGGACAGAATCTCTGGGGCCAACGTCCTGACTTTC.

The J gene is TRBJ2-4, the V gene TRBV5-4, with 10 positions matching TRBD2. Germline CDR1 is SGHNT and CDR2 is YYREEE (reference sequence). CDR3 length equals 15 residues. With 5 bases clipped from V and 8 bases from J, the junction kept 10 bases outside the gene matches. The CDR3 region is CASRDASSGGDIQYF. CDR3 nucleotide sequence: TGTGCCAGCAGGGACGCCTCTAGCGGGGGCGACATTCAGTACTTC.